This is a list of T cell receptor beta chains from one sample in a study of Ad26.COV2.S vaccination and SARS-CoV-2 variants. Data came from immunoSEQ multiplex PCR; TCRdb stores just in-frame clones and leaves some out. The sample carries around 350,000 clones, roughly 85% recorded once. Specimen: peripheral blood, collected in a trial of Ad26.COV2.S vaccine versus placebo. Receptors were obtained from a person aged 18-60 years who received the Ad26.COV2.S COVID-19 vaccine or a placebo. Each CDR3 is given with its conserved first and last residue. Each record gives: clone size, D gene, J gene, CDR3 length, V gene, CDR3 DNA, CDR3 protein. A D gene is named only where the DNA matches it firmly. Size is stated for part of the rows, as once, few or many counts, or as a class when the clone is expanded.

NA TRBD2 TRBJ2-7 16 TRBV6-6 TGTGCCAGCAGCTACGCGGTGGGTAGCGGGATCCACGAGCAGTACTTC CASSYAVGSGIHEQYF
NA NA TRBJ2-1 12 TRBV5-1 TGCGCCAGCAGCTTGGAGAGATTTGAGCAGTTCTTC CASSLERFEQFF
once NA TRBJ2-7 12 TRBV19 TGTGCCAGTAGTATGGTGGGAATCGAGCAGTACTTC CASSMVGIEQYF
NA NA TRBJ1-6 16 TRBV6-1 TGTGCCAGCAGTGAAGCGGCGGGGGTATTCAATTCACCCCTCCACTTT CASSEAAGVFNSPLHF
NA NA TRBJ1-2 12 TRBV11-2 TGTGCCAGCAGCTTAGGCCTCTATGGCTACACCTTC CASSLGLYGYTF
NA TRBD2 TRBJ2-3 16 TRBV7-8 TGTGCCAGCAGCTTCGGACTAGCGGGGACTCCAGATACGCAGTATTTT CASSFGLAGTPDTQYF
few TRBD1 TRBJ1-2 12 TRBV30 TGTGCCTATCCCCGACAGGGTTTTGGCTACACCTTC CAYPRQGFGYTF
NA NA TRBJ1-2 14 TRBV2 TGTGCCAGCAGTGAACTAGGCAATATCTATGGCTACACCTTC CASSELGNIYGYTF
many TRBD1 TRBJ1-2 16 TRBV7-2 TGTGCCAGCAGCTTAGCTTCTTGGGACAGGGTTGGTGGCTACACCTTC CASSLASWDRVGGYTF
NA NA TRBJ1-5 14 TRBV6-5 TGTGCCAGCAGCTACGGACAGCAGAATCAGCCCCAGCATTTT CASSYGQQNQPQHF
NA NA TRBJ2-3 13 TRBV18 TGTGCCAGCTCACCGCAGGCCACAGATACGCAGTATTTT CASSPQATDTQYF
NA NA TRBJ2-1 14 TRBV21-1 TGTGCCAGCAGCAAAAAGGGCCCCTACAATGAGCAGTTCTTC CASSKKGPYNEQFF
NA TRBD2 TRBJ2-7 13 TRBV3-1/TRBV3-2 TGTGCCAGCAGTCGGACTAGCGGCAACGAGCAGTACTTC CASSRTSGNEQYF
NA NA TRBJ1-1 13 TRBV2 TGTGCCAGCAGTGAACGCTGGGGCACTGAAGCTTTCTTT CASSERWGTEAFF
once TRBD2 TRBJ2-1 16 TRBV5-4 TGTGCCAGCAGCTTGGTAGCGGGAGGTTCCTACAATGAGCAGTTCTTC CASSLVAGGSYNEQFF
NA TRBD1 TRBJ1-5 15 TRBV6-5 TGTGCCAGCAGGCCGACAGGGGGGGAGGTTCAGCCCCAGCATTTT CASRPTGGEVQPQHF